The text below deals with one T cell receptor (beta chain). The data originate from a study of blood T cells in healthy people across ages. For the second PCR, which ran for roughly 7 to 11 cycles, a sample-barcoded 5' primer and a J-beta primer mix were used. TCRdb ran MiXCR on the 5' RACE reads and lists one entry per CDR3 protein. This table has about 1.5 million distinct CDR3 sequences, approximately 39% appearing once. Sequencing used blood. This TCR was sampled from a woman aged 18-29 years in good health.

The CDR3 here is CSGCNRGAYGYTF. DNA for the CDR3: TGCAGCGGATGCAACAGGGGGGCCTATGGCTACACCTTC. This chain uses TRBV29-1 with TRBJ1-2; 8 bases agree with TRBD1. After removal of 7 bases from V and 4 bases from J, the junction contained 8 bases not matched to a gene. CDR3 length: 13 amino acids. CDR1 is SQVTM, CDR2 ANQGSEA, per germline.